What follows describes a single TCR beta chain. The antigen is unknown. The time point: 2015-2016 season, pre-vaccination. Community-dwelling subjects without influenza vaccination in the prior 6 months were enrolled. This record belongs to a study of follicular helper T cells after annual influenza vaccination. Study summary: Some donors were sampled over the 2013-2014, 2014-2015 and 2015-2016 vaccinations. Study conclusions and caveats: ICOS+CD38+ cTfh clonality tracked population frequency, and its change tracked circulating plasmablast change.

Profiled with immunoSEQ multiplex PCR; TCRdb holds only in-frame clones, not every one. The table shows some 12,000 clones, with around 80% occurring only once. CDR3 length: 17 amino acids. The germline CDR1 and CDR2 sequences are SGHTA and FQGNSA. The V and J ends lost 4 bases and 5 bases respectively, with 21 bases between them. The rearrangement uses TRBV7-2 and TRBJ2-1; the D gene is possibly TRBD2 (7 bases). Source: CXCR5+ CD38- circulating T follicular helper cells from blood, taken on the day of influenza vaccination. Subset described: circulating Tfh, non-naive CD4+CXCR5+PD-1+ (ICOS+CD38+ or ICOS-CD38-). This clonotype was obtained from an adult who received the influenza vaccine. The DNA of the CDR3 is TGTGCCAGCAGCTCCCGTATAGGCGGGGGCCCACACAATGAGCAGTTCTTC. It translates to CASSSRIGGGPHNEQFF. The full variable domain, in which reference TRBV7-2 and TRBJ2-1 provide the parts outside the CDR3, is GAGVSQSPSNKVTEKGKDVELRCDPISGHTALYWYRQSLGQGLEFLIYFQGNSAPDKSGLPSDRFSAERTGGSVSTLTIQRTQQEDSAVYLCASSSRIGGGPHNEQFFGPGTRLTVL.